These T cell receptor beta chains were read from a single sample in a study of OX40 agonist ivuxolimab in advanced cancers. The method was immunoSEQ multiplex PCR; TCRdb's version includes in-frame clones alone and lacks a portion of them. This table has about 67,000 clones, 70% to 90% appearing once. Specimen: CD4+ or CD8+ T cells sorted from blood, collected in a trial of the OX40 agonist ivuxolimab. Receptors were obtained from an adult with an advanced solid tumor such as melanoma, head and neck, liver or kidney cancer. The CDR3 runs from the conserved cysteine through the conserved F or W. A D gene is named only where the DNA matches it firmly. Size values are once, few and many counts, or a class for expanded clones, and some rows have none.

CDR3 protein	CDR3 DNA	clone size	J gene	CDR3 length	V gene	D gene
CASSPSRDRISYEQYF	TGTGCCAGCTCACCATCCCGGGACAGGATCTCCTACGAGCAGTACTTC	NA	TRBJ2-7	16	TRBV18	TRBD1
CASSPGTSGGDEQFF	TGTGCCAGCTCACCAGGGACTAGCGGGGGGGATGAGCAGTTCTTC	NA	TRBJ2-1	15	TRBV18	TRBD2
CASSPGTSGSSYNEQFF	TGTGCCAGCAGCCCCGGGACTAGCGGATCCTCCTACAATGAGCAGTTCTTC	NA	TRBJ2-1	17	TRBV5-4	TRBD2
CATSQRTGSYNEQFF	TGTGCCACCAGCCAACGGACAGGTTCCTACAATGAGCAGTTCTTC	NA	TRBJ2-1	15	TRBV15	TRBD1
CASSSLGVRGEKLFF	TGTGCCAGCAGTTCTTTGGGGGTTAGAGGTGAAAAACTGTTTTTT	NA	TRBJ1-4	15	TRBV27	NA
CASGLVAGGNNEQFF	TGTGCTAGTGGTTTGGTAGCGGGAGGGAACAATGAGCAGTTCTTC	NA	TRBJ2-1	15	TRBV12-5	TRBD2
CASSWDQDRGYTF	TGTGCCAGCAGCTGGGATCAAGACAGAGGCTACACCTTC	NA	TRBJ1-2	13	TRBV5-5	NA
CASSLDTAYEQYF	TGTGCCAGCAGCTTGGACACCGCCTACGAGCAGTACTTC	NA	TRBJ2-7	13	TRBV7-6	NA
CASSSQTSGRGVNIQYF	TGTGCCAGCAGCTCCCAGACTAGCGGGAGAGGGGTGAACATTCAGTACTTC	NA	TRBJ2-4	17	TRBV5-4	TRBD2
CASSWGTSGSPDTQYF	TGCGCCAGCAGCTGGGGGACTAGCGGGAGCCCAGATACGCAGTATTTT	NA	TRBJ2-3	16	TRBV5-1	TRBD2
CASRLQDNYGYTF	TGCGCCAGCAGGTTACAGGATAACTATGGCTACACCTTC	NA	TRBJ1-2	13	TRBV5-1	NA
CASSLGRPGLLRNYEQYF	TGTGCCAGCAGCTTAGGCCGCCCGGGACTACTACGGAATTACGAGCAGTACTTC	NA	TRBJ2-7	18	TRBV7-2	TRBD2
CASSEYQTGTEAFF	TGTGCCAGCAGTGAATACCAAACGGGCACTGAAGCTTTCTTT	NA	TRBJ1-1	14	TRBV25-1	NA
CATPQGSGYTF	TGTGCCACCCCACAGGGATCTGGCTACACCTTC	NA	TRBJ1-2	11	TRBV6-1	NA
CSVEGGQYGEKLFF	TGCAGCGTTGAAGGTGGACAGTACGGTGAAAAACTGTTTTTT	NA	TRBJ1-4	14	TRBV29-1	NA
CASSEGQSGANVLTF	TGTGCCAGCAGCGAGGGACAGTCCGGGGCCAACGTCCTGACTTTC	once	TRBJ2-6	15	TRBV11-2	TRBD1
CASGTGWSNEQFF	TGTGCCAGCGGAACAGGGTGGTCCAATGAGCAGTTCTTC	NA	TRBJ2-1	13	TRBV6-5	NA
CAWGRSGGYNEQFF	TGTGCCTGGGGGCGGAGCGGTGGCTACAATGAGCAGTTCTTC	NA	TRBJ2-1	14	TRBV30	NA
CASSLVGRSSYEQYF	TGTGCCAGCAGCTTAGTGGGCAGGAGCTCCTACGAGCAGTACTTC	once	TRBJ2-7	15	TRBV7-8	NA
CASSSGGGNEQFF	TGTGCCAGCAGCTCGGGAGGGGGCAATGAGCAGTTCTTC	NA	TRBJ2-1	13	TRBV7-3	TRBD2
CASSQTPGQVNTEAFF	TGCGCCAGCAGCCAAACCCCCGGACAAGTGAACACTGAAGCTTTCTTT	NA	TRBJ1-1	16	TRBV5-1	NA
CASSPRGGAYGYTF	TGTGCCAGCAGCCCTCGGGGGGGCGCCTATGGCTACACCTTC	NA	TRBJ1-2	14	TRBV7-2	NA
CASSIRQGDKSKPQHF	TGTGCCAGTAGTATCCGACAGGGCGATAAATCTAAGCCCCAGCATTTT	NA	TRBJ1-5	16	TRBV19	TRBD1
CASSLLAGVVETQYF	TGTGCCAGCAGCCTACTAGCGGGAGTAGTGGAGACCCAGTACTTC	NA	TRBJ2-5	15	TRBV7-9	TRBD2
CASSISATNNQPQHF	TGTGCCAGTAGTATTTCCGCGACCAACAATCAGCCCCAGCATTTT	once	TRBJ1-5	15	TRBV19	NA
CASSIEFVGTGELFF	TGTGCCAGTAGTATCGAGTTTGTGGGCACCGGGGAGCTGTTTTTT	few	TRBJ2-2	15	TRBV19	NA
CASSFPTSGRASGTGELFF	TGTGCCAGCAGCTTCCCGACTAGCGGGAGGGCCTCGGGCACCGGGGAGCTGTTTTTT	NA	TRBJ2-2	19	TRBV5-6	TRBD2
CASRTGQGIYEQYF	TGTGCCAGCAGAACGGGACAGGGAATCTACGAGCAGTACTTC	NA	TRBJ2-7	14	TRBV28	TRBD1
CASSSQGNQPQHF	TGTGCCAGCAGCTCACAGGGGAATCAGCCCCAGCATTTT	NA	TRBJ1-5	13	TRBV6-1	TRBD1
CASSKEEGDQSTDTQYF	TGTGCCAGCAGCAAAGAGGAGGGGGACCAAAGCACAGATACGCAGTATTTT	once	TRBJ2-3	17	TRBV21-1	NA
CASSLINQPQHF	TGTGCCAGCAGTTTAATCAATCAGCCCCAGCATTTT	few	TRBJ1-5	12	TRBV28	NA
CASSSGQYPGANVLTF	TGTGCCAGCAGCTCGGGCCAGTACCCTGGGGCCAACGTCCTGACTTTC	NA	TRBJ2-6	16	TRBV5-4	NA
CASSLGVDEQYF	TGCGCCAGCAGCTTGGGGGTAGACGAGCAGTACTTC	NA	TRBJ2-7	12	TRBV5-1	NA